Listed here are 8 T cell receptor beta chains from one sample, sequenced in a study of T cell changes during pregnancy in multiple sclerosis. TCRdb's table, derived via immunoSEQ multiplex PCR, lists solely in-frame clones and lacks some. The sample has 90,000 to 120,000 clones, around 93% seen once. Sequencing was performed on peripheral blood, taken in the third trimester of pregnancy. The receptors were gathered from a female donor in good health, enrolled as a control in a pregnancy study.

The sample holds one count of this clone. The chain uses TRBV29-1 and TRBJ2-2, with D maybe TRBD1 (6 bases). This CDR3 spans 12 amino acids. V gave up 2 bases and J gave up 6 bases, with 7 bases separating them. Germline lookup yields CDR1 SQVTM and CDR2 ANQGSEA. Here the CDR3 reads CSVEQGSGELFF. The CDR3 DNA sequence: TGCAGCGTTGAACAGGGGTCCGGGGAGCTGTTTTTT.

The chain recombines TRBV6-5 with TRBJ2-1; D might be TRBD2 (6 bases). Germline V gene sequence: CDR1 MNHEY, CDR2 SVGAGI. This CDR3 comprises 11 residues. Trimming stripped 6 bases from V and 10 bases from J, with 10 bases between. The CDR3 here is CASSREKEQFF. The CDR3 DNA follows: TGTGCCAGCAGCCGGGAGAAGGAGCAGTTCTTC.

The chain joins TRBV6-6 to TRBJ2-1; 8 bases line up with TRBD1. Germline assignment: CDR1 MNHNY and CDR2 SVGAGI (reference sequence). V shed 6 bases, J shed 8 bases, and the junction held 15 bases outside the gene matches. This CDR3 is built from 16 residues. CDR3 nucleotide sequence: TGTGCCAGCAGAAGAACCGGGACAGGCAAGTTGGATGAGCAGTTCTTC. Translated, it gives CASRRTGTGKLDEQFF.

This chain links TRBV5-6 with TRBJ1-2, with 11 bases that match TRBD1. The CDR3 is 15 amino acids. CDR1 is SGHDT, CDR2 YYEEEE, per germline. V was clipped by 2 bases and J by 4 bases; unmatched bases: 4. CDR3 loop: CASSFSGTGGYGYTF. CDR3 nucleotide sequence: TGTGCCAGCAGCTTCTCCGGGACAGGGGGCTATGGCTACACCTTC.

The CDR3 DNA reads TGTGCCAGCAGTTCACCGGGACAGGGAAGAGAGACCCAGTACTTC. It translates to CASSSPGQGRETQYF. The chain combines TRBV6-1 with TRBJ2-5; TRBD1 matches 9 bases. After removal of 5 bases from V and 4 bases from J, the junction contained 8 bases not matched to a gene. Germline-derived CDR1 and CDR2 are MNHNS and SASEGT. The CDR3 spans 15 residues.

The J gene is TRBJ1-3, the V gene TRBV5-6; no definite D call. V was clipped by 4 bases and J by 0 bases, with 8 bases between them. Germline CDR1 is SGHDT and CDR2 is YYEEEE. The CDR3 length is 14 residues. The CDR3 sequence is CASSPANSGNTIYF. CDR3 DNA: TGTGCCAGCAGCCCTGCGAACTCTGGAAACACCATATATTTT.

CDR3 DNA sequence: TGCGCCAGCAGCCAAGCCCAGGGATCCTACGAGCAGTACTTC. It encodes CASSQAQGSYEQYF. V is TRBV4-1 and J is TRBJ2-7; possibly TRBD1 for D (5 bases). Trimming stripped 1 base from V and 1 base from J, with 8 bases between. CDR1 and CDR2 (germline): MGHRA, YSYEKL. There are 14 residues in the CDR3.

The chain is built from TRBV18 and TRBJ1-5; no firm D call. V dropped 3 bases and J dropped 5 bases, with 11 bases sitting between them. Germline V gene lookup returns CDR1 KGHSH and CDR2 LQKENI. The length of the CDR3 is 14 residues. CDR3 sequence reads: CASSPTGGDQPQHF. In DNA form, the CDR3 reads TGTGCCAGCTCACCGACGGGCGGGGATCAGCCCCAGCATTTT.